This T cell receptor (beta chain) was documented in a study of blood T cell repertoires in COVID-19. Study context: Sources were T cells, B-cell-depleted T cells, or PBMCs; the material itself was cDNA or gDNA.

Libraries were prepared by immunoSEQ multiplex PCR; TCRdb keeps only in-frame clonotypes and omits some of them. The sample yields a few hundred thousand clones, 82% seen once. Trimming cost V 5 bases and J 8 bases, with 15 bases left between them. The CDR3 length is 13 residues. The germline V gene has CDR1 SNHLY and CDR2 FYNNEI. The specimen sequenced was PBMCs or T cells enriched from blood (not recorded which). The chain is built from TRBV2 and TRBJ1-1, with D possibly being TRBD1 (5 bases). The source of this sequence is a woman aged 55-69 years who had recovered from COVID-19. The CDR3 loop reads CASSQGLRSEAFF. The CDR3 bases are TGTGCCAGCAGTCAGGGACTGAGATCCGAAGCTTTCTTT.